The rows below give T cell receptor beta chains drawn from one sample of a study of resident and recirculating memory T cells in vitiligo. Profiling relied on immunoSEQ multiplex PCR, and the TCRdb table lists in-frame clones only, not all of them. The table records about 45,000 clones, about 93% of them present only once. The sequenced sample was blood. All receptors come from a male donor with vitiligo. CDR3s include the opening cysteine and the closing phenylalanine or tryptophan. D genes are given only for firm matches.

D gene	V gene	J gene	CDR3 protein
TRBD2	TRBV7-2	TRBJ2-3	CASSHPGGGGPWDTQYF
TRBD1	TRBV20-1	TRBJ1-2	CSAGQGVSYTF
TRBD1	TRBV6-6	TRBJ1-4	CASRPGQEDEKLFF
NA	TRBV30	TRBJ1-4	CAWSRREKLFF
NA	TRBV25-1	TRBJ2-2	CASSEYASGELFF
NA	TRBV2	TRBJ2-5	CASRLVPETQYF
NA	TRBV2	TRBJ1-2	CASSRANYGYTF
NA	TRBV7-2	TRBJ2-4	CASASGDIQYF
NA	TRBV30	TRBJ1-5	CAWSATGGGSNQPQHF
TRBD1	TRBV4-3	TRBJ1-2	CASSRTGRGYTF
NA	TRBV9	TRBJ1-2	CASSPDPQVFGYTF
NA	TRBV25-1	TRBJ2-3	CASSELSWGTLADTQYF
TRBD2	TRBV29-1	TRBJ2-1	CSSKRGGGNNEQFF
NA	TRBV7-9	TRBJ1-4	CASSSPTTNEKLFF
TRBD2	TRBV7-3	TRBJ2-7	CASSPRLAALNEQYF
NA	TRBV7-9	TRBJ1-6	CASSSGRGGGNSPLHF
TRBD1	TRBV5-1	TRBJ2-7	CASSPGTGHEQYF
NA	TRBV25-1	TRBJ2-3	CASSPFTDTQYF
NA	TRBV18	TRBJ1-1	CASSPMDRYTEAFF
NA	TRBV6-5	TRBJ1-2	CATSPTGSYGYTF
TRBD2	TRBV7-3	TRBJ2-2	CASSLYGGGYAGELFF
TRBD1	TRBV27	TRBJ2-7	CASRGQGDEQYF
TRBD1	TRBV4-2	TRBJ2-5	CASSQDRDSVKTQYF
NA	TRBV19	TRBJ2-7	CASSILADSYEQYF
NA	TRBV10-2	TRBJ2-7	CASSGQYDSYEQYF
TRBD1	TRBV19	TRBJ1-5	CASSPPHDRGRNQPQHF
NA	TRBV29-1	TRBJ2-1	CSILLYDEQFF
TRBD2	TRBV10-3	TRBJ2-1	CAATGLAGGNEQFF
NA	TRBV6-6	TRBJ2-2	CATGKDTGELFF
TRBD1	TRBV6-5	TRBJ1-2	CASSYTGQGGYGYTF
TRBD2	TRBV5-4	TRBJ2-5	CASSSGGGLAGGETQYF
TRBD1	TRBV2	TRBJ1-4	CATAGRGTANEKLFF
NA	TRBV4-1	TRBJ1-5	CASSQAVLQPQHF
TRBD1	TRBV7-3	TRBJ2-3	CASSKGQGATDTQYF
TRBD2	TRBV29-1	TRBJ2-5	CSVELGEGETQYF
NA	TRBV19	TRBJ1-6	CASSTGHRVRNSPLHF
TRBD2	TRBV2	TRBJ2-5	CASSETRGGLETQYF
NA	TRBV11-2	TRBJ2-7	CASSSTFGLEYEQYF
TRBD2	TRBV4-3	TRBJ2-1	CASTPGLVGRSEQFF
NA	TRBV14	TRBJ2-3	CASSLTGPDTQYF
NA	TRBV7-8	TRBJ2-7	CASSFLRDISDEQYF
NA	TRBV5-4	TRBJ2-7	CASSAGTDTNYEQYF
NA	TRBV12-5	TRBJ1-1	CASGFRVTEAFF
TRBD2	TRBV7-6	TRBJ2-3	CASSLQGLAGGTDTQYF
NA	TRBV7-9	TRBJ1-1	CASSLVGVSAEAFF
TRBD1	TRBV19	TRBJ2-1	CASSTDRGNEQFF
NA	TRBV2	TRBJ1-4	CASLTRRLGKLFF
TRBD1	TRBV6-6	TRBJ2-5	CASVPGQGKTQYF
TRBD2	TRBV27	TRBJ2-3	CASSFRGGWGTDTQYF
NA	TRBV5-1	TRBJ2-5	CASSLDGPGAGQETQYF
TRBD1	TRBV9	TRBJ1-2	CASSVSTGGGYGYTF
NA	TRBV9	TRBJ2-1	CASSPRGRSYNEQFF
NA	TRBV7-9	TRBJ1-2	CASSLAQGAGYTF
NA	TRBV14	TRBJ2-5	CASSQGAEETQYF
NA	TRBV4-3	TRBJ2-6	CASSQAPPSTGSGANVLTF
NA	TRBV19	TRBJ2-1	CASTLDRTYNEQFF
TRBD2	TRBV5-6	TRBJ2-7	CASSPGGEDRYEQYF